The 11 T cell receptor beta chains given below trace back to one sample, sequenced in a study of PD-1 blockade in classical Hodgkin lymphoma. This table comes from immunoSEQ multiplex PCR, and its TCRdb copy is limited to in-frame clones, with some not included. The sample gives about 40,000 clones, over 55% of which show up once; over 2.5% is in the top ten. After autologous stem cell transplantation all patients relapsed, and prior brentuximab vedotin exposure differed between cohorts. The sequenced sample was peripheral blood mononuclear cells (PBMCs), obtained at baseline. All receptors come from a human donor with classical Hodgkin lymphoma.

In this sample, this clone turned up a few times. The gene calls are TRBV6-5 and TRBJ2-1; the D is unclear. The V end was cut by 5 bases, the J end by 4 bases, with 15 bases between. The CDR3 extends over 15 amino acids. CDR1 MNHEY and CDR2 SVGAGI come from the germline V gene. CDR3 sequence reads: CASSGYLERYNEQFF. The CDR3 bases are TGTGCCAGCAGTGGCTACCTTGAGCGTTACAATGAGCAGTTCTTC.

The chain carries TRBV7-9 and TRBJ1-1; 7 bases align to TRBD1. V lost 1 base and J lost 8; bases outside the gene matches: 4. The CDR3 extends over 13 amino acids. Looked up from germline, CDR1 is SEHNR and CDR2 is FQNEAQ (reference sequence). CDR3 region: CASSLGLTGEAFF. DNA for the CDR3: TGTGCCAGCAGCTTAGGTCTGACAGGGGAAGCTTTCTTT.

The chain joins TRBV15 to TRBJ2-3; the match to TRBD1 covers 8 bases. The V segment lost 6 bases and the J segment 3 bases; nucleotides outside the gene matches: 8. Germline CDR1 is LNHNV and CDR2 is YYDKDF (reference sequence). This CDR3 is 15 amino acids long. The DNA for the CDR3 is TGTGCCACCAGTGAGACGAGACAGGGGACAGATACGCAGTATTTT. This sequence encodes CATSETRQGTDTQYF.

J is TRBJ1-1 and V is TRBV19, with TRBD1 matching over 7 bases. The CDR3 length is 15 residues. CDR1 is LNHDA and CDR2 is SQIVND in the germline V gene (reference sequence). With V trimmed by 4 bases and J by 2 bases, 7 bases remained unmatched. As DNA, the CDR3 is TGTGCCAGTAGTAGACCAACAGGGGTTAACACTGAAGCTTTCTTT. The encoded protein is CASSRPTGVNTEAFF.

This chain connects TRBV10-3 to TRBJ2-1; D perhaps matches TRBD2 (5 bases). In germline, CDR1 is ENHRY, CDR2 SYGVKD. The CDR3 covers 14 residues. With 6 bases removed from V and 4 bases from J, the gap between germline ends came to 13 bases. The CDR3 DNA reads TGTGCCATCAGCGAGGGCGTAGGGTACAATGAGCAGTTCTTC. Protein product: CAISEGVGYNEQFF.

The CDR3 DNA reads as TGTGCCAGCTCACCACCTCTGGGACAGGGAGTTGATGAAGCTTTCTTT. Amino acids: CASSPPLGQGVDEAFF. V is TRBV18 and J is TRBJ1-1; 9 nucleotides agree with TRBD1. V trimming: 0 bases; J trimming: 7 bases; junction bases outside the gene matches: 9. CDR3 size: 16 residues. Germline CDR1 KGHSH, CDR2 LQKENI.

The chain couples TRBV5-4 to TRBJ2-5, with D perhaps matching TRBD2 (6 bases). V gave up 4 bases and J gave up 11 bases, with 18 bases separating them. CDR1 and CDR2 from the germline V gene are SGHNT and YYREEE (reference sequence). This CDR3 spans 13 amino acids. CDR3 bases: TGTGCCAGCAGCGGGGACTCTAATTATGAGCAGTACTTC. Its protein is CASSGDSNYEQYF.

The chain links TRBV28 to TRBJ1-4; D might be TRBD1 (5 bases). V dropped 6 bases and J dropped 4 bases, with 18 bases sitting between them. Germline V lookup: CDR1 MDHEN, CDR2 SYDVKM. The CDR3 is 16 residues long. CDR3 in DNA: TGTGCCAGCAGCCTCCAGTGGGGCAGCCATAATGAAAAACTGTTTTTT. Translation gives CASSLQWGSHNEKLFF.

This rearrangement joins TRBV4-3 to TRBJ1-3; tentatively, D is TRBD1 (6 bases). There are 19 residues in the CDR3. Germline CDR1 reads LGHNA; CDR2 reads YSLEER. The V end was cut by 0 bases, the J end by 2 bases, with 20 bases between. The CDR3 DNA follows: TGCGCCAGCAGCCAAGATAATCCTAGTTGGGGGGCCACTGGAAACACCATATATTTT. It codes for CASSQDNPSWGATGNTIYF.

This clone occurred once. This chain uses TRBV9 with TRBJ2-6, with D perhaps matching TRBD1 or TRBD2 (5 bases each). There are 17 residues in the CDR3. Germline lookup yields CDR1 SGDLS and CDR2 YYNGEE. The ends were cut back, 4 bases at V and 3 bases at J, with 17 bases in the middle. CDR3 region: CASSFSPGGDGANVLTF. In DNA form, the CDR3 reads TGTGCCAGCAGCTTCTCTCCTGGGGGTGATGGGGCCAACGTCCTGACTTTC.

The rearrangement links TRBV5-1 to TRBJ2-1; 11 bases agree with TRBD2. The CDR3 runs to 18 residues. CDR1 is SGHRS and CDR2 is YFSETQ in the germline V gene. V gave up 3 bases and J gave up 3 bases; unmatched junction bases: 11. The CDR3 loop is CASSYTVLSGRGYNEQFF. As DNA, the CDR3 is TGCGCCAGCAGCTACACTGTCCTTAGCGGGAGGGGCTACAATGAGCAGTTCTTC.